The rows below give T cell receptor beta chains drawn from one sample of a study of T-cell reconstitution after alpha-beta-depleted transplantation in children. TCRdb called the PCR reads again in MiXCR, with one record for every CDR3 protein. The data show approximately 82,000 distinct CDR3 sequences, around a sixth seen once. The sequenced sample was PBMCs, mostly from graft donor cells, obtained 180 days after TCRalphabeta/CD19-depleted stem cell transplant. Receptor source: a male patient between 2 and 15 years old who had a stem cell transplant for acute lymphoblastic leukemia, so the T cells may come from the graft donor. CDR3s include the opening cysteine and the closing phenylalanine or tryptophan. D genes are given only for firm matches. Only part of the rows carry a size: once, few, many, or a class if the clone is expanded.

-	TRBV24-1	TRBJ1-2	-	TGTGCCACAGAGACAGAGCTCTATGGCTACACCTTC	CATETELYGYTF
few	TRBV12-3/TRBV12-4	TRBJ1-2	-	TGTGCCAGCAGCCATAGGGCGACCCGGCGGCTATATGGCTACACCTTC	CASSHRATRRLYGYTF
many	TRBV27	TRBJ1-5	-	TGTGCCAGCAGTTCCCTTCGGGGGGCTTTTCAGCCCCAGCATTTT	CASSSLRGAFQPQHF
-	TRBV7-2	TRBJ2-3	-	TGTGCCAGCAGCTTAGAGACCGGAGGGGATACGCAGTATTTT	CASSLETGGDTQYF
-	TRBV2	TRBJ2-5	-	TGTGCCAGCAGGGCCCCCCAAGAGACCCAGTACTTC	CASRAPQETQYF
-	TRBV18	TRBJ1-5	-	TGTGCCAGCTCACCAGCTGAGGGGAATCAGCCCCAGCATTTT	CASSPAEGNQPQHF
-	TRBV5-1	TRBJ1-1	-	TGCGCCAGCAGCCCGGGGACAGAAGCTTTCTTT	CASSPGTEAFF
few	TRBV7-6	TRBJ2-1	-	TGTGCCAGCAGCCCACGGGGTGAGATCAATGAGCAGTTCTTC	CASSPRGEINEQFF
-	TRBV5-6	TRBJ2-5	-	TGTGCCAGCAGCCGACTGTCAGGGGACCAAGAGACCCAGTACTTC	CASSRLSGDQETQYF
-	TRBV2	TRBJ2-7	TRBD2	TGTGCCAGCAGGGCGCCGGGAGGAACCTACGAGCAGTACTTC	CASRAPGGTYEQYF
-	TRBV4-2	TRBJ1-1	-	TGTGCCAGCAGCCCCTACCTCGACAGCTTGAACACTGAAGCTTTCTTT	CASSPYLDSLNTEAFF
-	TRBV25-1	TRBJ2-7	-	TGTGCCAGCAGTGAATTCGGCCCTTACGAGCAGTACTTC	CASSEFGPYEQYF
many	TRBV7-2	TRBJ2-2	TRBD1	TGTGCCAGCAGGACAGGGGCAGGGGAGCTGTTTTTT	CASRTGAGELFF
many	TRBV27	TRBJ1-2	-	TGTGCCAGCAGTTCGGGGACGGCCGGCCTGGGCTACACCTTC	CASSSGTAGLGYTF
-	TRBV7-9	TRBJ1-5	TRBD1	TGTGCCAGCAGCTCACAGGGGGTCGATCAGCCCCAGCATTTT	CASSSQGVDQPQHF
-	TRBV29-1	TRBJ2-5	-	TGCAGCGTTGTGTTCCGGGGTGGGGAGACCCAGTACTTC	CSVVFRGGETQYF
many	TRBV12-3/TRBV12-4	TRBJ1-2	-	TGTGCCAGCACCGCCGGGGTCTATGGCTACACCTTC	CASTAGVYGYTF